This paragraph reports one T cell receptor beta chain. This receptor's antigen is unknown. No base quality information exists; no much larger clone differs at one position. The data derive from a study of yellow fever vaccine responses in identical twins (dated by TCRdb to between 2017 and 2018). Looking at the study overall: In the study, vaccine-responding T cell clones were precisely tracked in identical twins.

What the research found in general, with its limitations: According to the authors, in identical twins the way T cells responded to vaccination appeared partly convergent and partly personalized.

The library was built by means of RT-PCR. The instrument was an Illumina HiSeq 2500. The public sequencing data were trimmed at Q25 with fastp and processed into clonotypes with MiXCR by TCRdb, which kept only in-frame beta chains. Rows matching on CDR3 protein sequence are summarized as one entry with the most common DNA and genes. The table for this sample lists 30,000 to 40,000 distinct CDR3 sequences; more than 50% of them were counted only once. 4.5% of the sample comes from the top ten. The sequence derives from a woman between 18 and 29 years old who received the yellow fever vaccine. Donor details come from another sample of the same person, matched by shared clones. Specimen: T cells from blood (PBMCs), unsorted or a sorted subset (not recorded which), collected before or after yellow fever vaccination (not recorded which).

This receptor has the CDR3 CSVEERKFVDTQYF. In nucleotides, the sequence is TGCAGCGTTGAGGAGAGGAAATTCGTGGATACGCAGTATTTT. The chain uses TRBV29-1 and TRBJ2-3; no D gene call is confident. V drops 3 bases and J drops 6 bases, leaving 16 bases in between. Via the germline V gene, CDR1 is SQVTM and CDR2 ANQGSEA. Its CDR3 holds 14 amino acids, cysteine through phenylalanine. CDR3 DNA only is kept here, 42 bases in frame from base 1.